This T cell receptor (beta chain) is from a study of blood T cell repertoires in COVID-19. Study-level information: The samples span acute and convalescent COVID-19 from the United States, Italy and Spain.

Unmatched junction bases numbered 0, after V lost 2 bases and J lost 1 base. The CDR3 is 14 amino acids. Germline CDR1 is SGHTA and CDR2 is FQGNSA. The authors' processing: Amplifying reference gene primers gave estimates of nucleated cell counts. Method: immunoSEQ multiplex PCR; TCRdb's copy keeps in-frame clones and lacks some. Clonal size and the V and J genes are those of that table, whereas D and trimming came from the DNA. Here the sample spans about 80,000 clones, 70% to 90% being singletons. The specimen was peripheral blood. The sequence was collected from a woman of 80 years or more with active or convalescent COVID-19. The chain has TRBV7-2 and TRBJ2-3, with 7 bases matching TRBD2. CDR3 DNA sequence: TGTGCCAGCAGCTTAAGCGGGGGCACAGATACGCAGTATTTT. Translation gives CASSLSGGTDTQYF.